These 2 T cell receptor beta chains came from one sample sequenced in a study of beta chain features in type 1 diabetes. No antigen has been assigned to these receptors. Findings of the study overall: TCRB CDR3 length was moderately but significantly reduced in all four CD4+ subsets of Type 1 diabetes patients.

Expressed TCRB transcripts were sequenced, since all the RNA that had been isolated was reverse transcribed. Profiling relied on immunoSEQ multiplex PCR, and the TCRdb table lists in-frame clones only, not all of them. Altogether roughly 400,000 clones are present, 9.5% to 10% being singletons, with the ten largest covering roughly 0.6%. What was sequenced was central memory CD4+ T cells from blood. The receptors here all came from a man aged 25-40 years with type 1 diabetes.

This clone came up many times. The rearrangement joins TRBV6-1 to TRBJ2-7; D is uncertain. Germline V gene data show CDR1 as MNHNS and CDR2 as SASEGT. There are 13 residues in the CDR3. Trimming took 4 bases from V and 2 from J, leaving 9 bases between them. The CDR3 loop is CASSVADAYEQYF. The DNA for the CDR3 is TGTGCCAGCAGTGTGGCAGATGCCTACGAGCAGTACTTC.

V gene TRBV19 combines with J gene TRBJ1-2; D possibly corresponds to TRBD1 (5 bases). V lost 3 bases, J lost 5 bases, and 22 bases lay in between. Germline CDR1 is LNHDA and CDR2 is SQIVND (reference sequence). This CDR3 is 17 amino acids long. In nucleotides, the CDR3 is TGTGCCAGTAGTATGCGGCAGGGTGACGGGGGTCGGTATGGCTACACCTTC. Protein: CASSMRQGDGGRYGYTF.